What follows is one T cell receptor (beta chain) and its context. This specimen belongs to a study of blood T cell repertoires in COVID-19. Looking at the study overall: Material from acute and convalescent COVID-19 was sourced from the United States, Italy and Spain. PBMCs, B-cell-depleted T cells, or T cells provided the cDNA or gDNA that made up the material.

In the source study's methods: Reference gene primer amplification gave estimated nucleated cell counts. Method: immunoSEQ multiplex PCR; TCRdb's copy keeps in-frame clones and lacks some. D and trimming were read from the DNA, whereas the V and J calls and clone size are those reported in that table. The data contain over 45,000 clones, around 85% of them singletons. The CDR3 runs 14 residues. The V and J ends lost 4 bases and 4 bases respectively, with 10 bases between them. CDR1 is SEHNR, CDR2 FQNEAQ, per germline (reference sequence). This chain connects TRBV7-9 to TRBJ2-2; possibly TRBD1 for D (5 bases). This TCR was sampled from a man aged 65-85 years with active COVID-19. The sequencing sample was made of peripheral blood. CDR3 sequence: CASSWTKVTGELFF. The DNA of the CDR3 is TGTGCCAGCAGCTGGACAAAGGTCACCGGGGAGCTGTTTTTT.